These T cell receptor beta chains were read from a single sample in a study of blood T cell repertoires in COVID-19. Assay: immunoSEQ multiplex PCR; the TCRdb copy retains only in-frame clones and omits some. The sample yields under 300,000 clones, around 85% seen once. The sequencing sample was made of peripheral blood. These receptors originate from a woman in her 40s with active or convalescent COVID-19. Each CDR3 is given with its conserved first and last residue. The D gene is left open where the match is weak. Where a row states a size, it is once, few, many or the class of an expanded clone; other rows omit it.

j_call: TRBJ2-2; v_call: TRBV10-3; clone_size: .; d_call: .; cdr3_nt: TGTGCCGTCCGTAGGCTAGTCGGGAGCACCGGGGAGCTGTTTTTT; cdr3_aa: CAVRRLVGSTGELFF
j_call: TRBJ2-1; v_call: TRBV7-3; clone_size: few; d_call: .; cdr3_nt: TGTGCCAGCAGCTATTACACTGGGGGGATATACAATGAGCAGTTCTTC; cdr3_aa: CASSYYTGGIYNEQFF
j_call: TRBJ2-2; v_call: TRBV11-1; clone_size: few; d_call: TRBD1; cdr3_nt: TGTGCCAGCAGCCCCGGACAGGGCGGCACCGGGGAGCTGTTTTTT; cdr3_aa: CASSPGQGGTGELFF
j_call: TRBJ2-2; v_call: TRBV28; clone_size: .; d_call: TRBD1; cdr3_nt: TGTGCCAGCAGTTTAATAGGTGACAGGGTTGGCGGGGAGCTGTTTTTT; cdr3_aa: CASSLIGDRVGGELFF
j_call: TRBJ2-5; v_call: TRBV11-2; clone_size: .; d_call: .; cdr3_nt: TGTGCCAGCAGCCCCAATGACTGGAGACAAGAGACCCAGTACTTC; cdr3_aa: CASSPNDWRQETQYF
j_call: TRBJ1-2; v_call: TRBV21-1; clone_size: once; d_call: .; cdr3_nt: TGTGCCAGCAGCCACAGGGGTAACTATGGCTACACCTTC; cdr3_aa: CASSHRGNYGYTF
j_call: TRBJ1-2; v_call: TRBV6-1; clone_size: .; d_call: TRBD1; cdr3_nt: TGTGCCAGCAGTGAAGCTAACAGGGGGCTTGGCTACACCTTC; cdr3_aa: CASSEANRGLGYTF
j_call: TRBJ2-1; v_call: TRBV7-2; clone_size: .; d_call: .; cdr3_nt: TGTGCCAGCAGCTCTCAGGGTTGGAATGAGCAGTTCTTC; cdr3_aa: CASSSQGWNEQFF
j_call: TRBJ1-2; v_call: TRBV24-1; clone_size: few; d_call: .; cdr3_nt: TGTGCCACCAGTAGAGCAGGGTATGGCTACACCTTC; cdr3_aa: CATSRAGYGYTF
j_call: TRBJ1-5; v_call: TRBV28; clone_size: .; d_call: .; cdr3_nt: TGTGCCAGCAGTTTATTCGGGGGGGGCGATCAGCCCCAGCATTTT; cdr3_aa: CASSLFGGGDQPQHF
j_call: TRBJ1-5; v_call: TRBV7-2; clone_size: .; d_call: .; cdr3_nt: TGTGCCAGCAGCTTACCAGGGGATCAGCCCCAGCATTTT; cdr3_aa: CASSLPGDQPQHF
j_call: TRBJ2-1; v_call: TRBV5-6; clone_size: .; d_call: TRBD2; cdr3_nt: TGTGCCAGCAGCCCAGCGGGGGGGTTCTACAATGAGCAGTTCTTC; cdr3_aa: CASSPAGGFYNEQFF
j_call: TRBJ2-2; v_call: TRBV10-2; clone_size: .; d_call: .; cdr3_nt: TGCGCCAGCATGTTCAGGGCCGGGGAGCTGTTTTTT; cdr3_aa: CASMFRAGELFF
j_call: TRBJ1-1; v_call: TRBV4-1; clone_size: few; d_call: .; cdr3_nt: TGCGCCAGCAGCCAAGGAGGCAGGGGTCTGAACACTGAAGCTTTCTTT; cdr3_aa: CASSQGGRGLNTEAFF
j_call: TRBJ1-2; v_call: TRBV7-2; clone_size: .; d_call: TRBD1; cdr3_nt: TGTGCCAGCAGCCCCGACAGGGTGGAGGGCTACACCTTC; cdr3_aa: CASSPDRVEGYTF
j_call: TRBJ2-5; v_call: TRBV6-5; clone_size: .; d_call: .; cdr3_nt: TGTGCCAGCACCCTGGGACACGCGGGCCAAGAGACCCAGTACTTC; cdr3_aa: CASTLGHAGQETQYF
j_call: TRBJ1-4; v_call: TRBV28; clone_size: .; d_call: TRBD1; cdr3_nt: TGTGCCAGCAGCTCATGGGTCAGGGGGAACAATGAAAAACTGTTTTTT; cdr3_aa: CASSSWVRGNNEKLFF
j_call: TRBJ2-6; v_call: TRBV3-1/TRBV3-2; clone_size: .; d_call: .; cdr3_nt: TGTGCCAGCAGCGGGAGCCACGAGTCCTCTGGGGCCAACGTCCTGACTTTC; cdr3_aa: CASSGSHESSGANVLTF
j_call: TRBJ2-7; v_call: TRBV6-5; clone_size: .; d_call: .; cdr3_nt: TGTGCCAGCACCCCCGGACTCAGCTCCTACGAGCAGTACTTC; cdr3_aa: CASTPGLSSYEQYF
j_call: TRBJ2-3; v_call: TRBV25-1; clone_size: .; d_call: TRBD2; cdr3_nt: TGTGCCAGCAGTGGGGTAGCGGGGGCCCGACGGGATACGCAGTATTTT; cdr3_aa: CASSGVAGARRDTQYF
j_call: TRBJ2-3; v_call: TRBV9; clone_size: .; d_call: .; cdr3_nt: TGTGCCAGCAGCGTATTAGGGGGCACAGATACGCAGTATTTT; cdr3_aa: CASSVLGGTDTQYF
j_call: TRBJ1-1; v_call: TRBV19; clone_size: .; d_call: .; cdr3_nt: TGTGCCACGGCAAGGAGGACGAACACTGAAGCTTTCTTT; cdr3_aa: CATARRTNTEAFF
j_call: TRBJ1-1; v_call: TRBV19; clone_size: .; d_call: TRBD1; cdr3_nt: TGTGCCAGTAGTATTATTCGGGACAGGGGAGGAACTGAAGCTTTCTTT; cdr3_aa: CASSIIRDRGGTEAFF
j_call: TRBJ2-1; v_call: TRBV19; clone_size: once; d_call: TRBD2; cdr3_nt: TGTGCCAGTAGTATTTTTTACAGAGCGGGGGTTAATGAGCAGTTCTTC; cdr3_aa: CASSIFYRAGVNEQFF
j_call: TRBJ1-1; v_call: TRBV28; clone_size: .; d_call: .; cdr3_nt: TGTGCCAGCAGTTTATCGTCGGAGTATCGATTGGCTTTCTTT; cdr3_aa: CASSLSSEYRLAFF
j_call: TRBJ2-5; v_call: TRBV9; clone_size: .; d_call: TRBD2; cdr3_nt: TGTGCCAGCAGCGAGCGGGGGGGCCAAGAGACCCAGTACTTC; cdr3_aa: CASSERGGQETQYF
j_call: TRBJ2-5; v_call: TRBV3-1/TRBV3-2; clone_size: many; d_call: .; cdr3_nt: TGTGCCAGCAGCCCCCTTGCGAGCGTCCGGGAGACCCAGTACTTC; cdr3_aa: CASSPLASVRETQYF
j_call: TRBJ1-1; v_call: TRBV10-1; clone_size: .; d_call: .; cdr3_nt: TGCGCCAGCAGTGATGGATACGGTCAGGGCACTGAAGCTTTCTTT; cdr3_aa: CASSDGYGQGTEAFF
j_call: TRBJ2-2; v_call: TRBV3-1/TRBV3-2; clone_size: .; d_call: .; cdr3_nt: TGTGCCAGCAGAAGGACAGAAGGAACCGGGGAGCTGTTTTTT; cdr3_aa: CASRRTEGTGELFF
j_call: TRBJ2-3; v_call: TRBV7-2; clone_size: .; d_call: TRBD1; cdr3_nt: TGTGCCAGCGTATTTGGCGGACAGGGGAATTTGGGTACGCAGTATTTT; cdr3_aa: CASVFGGQGNLGTQYF
j_call: TRBJ2-1; v_call: TRBV9; clone_size: few; d_call: TRBD1; cdr3_nt: TGTGCCAGCAGCGTAGAGACAGGGCCTTCCTACAATGAGCAGTTCTTC; cdr3_aa: CASSVETGPSYNEQFF
j_call: TRBJ1-1; v_call: TRBV7-2; clone_size: .; d_call: .; cdr3_nt: TGTGCCAGCAGCTTTGCAGGGTATGGTGAAGCTTTCTTT; cdr3_aa: CASSFAGYGEAFF
j_call: TRBJ1-6; v_call: TRBV11-2; clone_size: .; d_call: .; cdr3_nt: TGTGCCAGCAGCCCCCTAGGCCGGATTGGAACTTCACCCCTCCACTTT; cdr3_aa: CASSPLGRIGTSPLHF
j_call: TRBJ2-7; v_call: TRBV6-6; clone_size: .; d_call: .; cdr3_nt: TGTGCCAGCAAAAAGGGCCAGGGAGGCCTCTCCTACGAGCAGTACTTC; cdr3_aa: CASKKGQGGLSYEQYF
j_call: TRBJ2-1; v_call: TRBV7-9; clone_size: .; d_call: TRBD2; cdr3_nt: TGTGCCACCTTAGCGGGGGGGCCGAGCGATGAGCAGTTCTTC; cdr3_aa: CATLAGGPSDEQFF
j_call: TRBJ1-6; v_call: TRBV3-1/TRBV3-2; clone_size: once; d_call: TRBD1; cdr3_nt: TGTGCCAGCAGCCAAACAGGGGTAGCTTCACCCCTCCACTTT; cdr3_aa: CASSQTGVASPLHF
j_call: TRBJ1-6; v_call: TRBV30; clone_size: .; d_call: .; cdr3_nt: TGTGCCTGGACAGGGGATGCCGCGAGGCTCAATTCACCCCTCCACTTT; cdr3_aa: CAWTGDAARLNSPLHF
j_call: TRBJ1-3; v_call: TRBV7-2; clone_size: .; d_call: .; cdr3_nt: TGTGCCAGCAGCCCTCGTGGAAACACCATATATTTT; cdr3_aa: CASSPRGNTIYF
j_call: TRBJ1-2; v_call: TRBV6-5; clone_size: .; d_call: TRBD1; cdr3_nt: TGTGCCAGCAGTTACTCACAGGGGTTTGGTGGCTACACCTTC; cdr3_aa: CASSYSQGFGGYTF
j_call: TRBJ2-1; v_call: TRBV21-1; clone_size: .; d_call: .; cdr3_nt: TGTGCCAGCAGCACTTCTTTTACTAGCGGCCCCTACAATGAGCAGTTCTTC; cdr3_aa: CASSTSFTSGPYNEQFF